Listed here are 17 T cell receptor beta chains from one sample, sequenced in a study of CD8+ T cells in alopecia areata. The sequencing template was cDNA reverse transcribed from extracted RNA. Assay: immunoSEQ multiplex PCR; the TCRdb copy retains only in-frame clones and omits some. Here the sample spans about 97,000 clones, roughly 41% being singletons. The specimen sequenced was CD4+ T cells sorted from blood. Source of these receptors: a human donor with alopecia areata.

This clone appeared a few times. The chain links TRBV7-9 to TRBJ1-1; unclear D gene. Germline CDR1 SEHNR, CDR2 FQNEAQ (reference sequence). Trimming left V 6 bases short and J 11 bases short, with 16 bases between. The CDR3 contains 12 residues. This CDR3 reads CASSQSRLKAFF. For the CDR3, the DNA is TGTGCCAGCAGTCAGTCCAGGCTAAAGGCTTTCTTT.

The chain has TRBV10-3 and TRBJ2-5; the match to TRBD1 covers 8 bases. V was clipped by 0 bases and J by 3 bases; unmatched bases: 3. The length of the CDR3 is 15 residues. Germline values: CDR1 ENHRY, CDR2 SYGVKD. The CDR3 DNA reads as TGTGCCATCAGTGAGTCGAAGGACAGGGAAGAGACCCAGTACTTC. This encodes CAISESKDREETQYF.

The CDR3 coding sequence is TGCAGCGCCTGGACAGGCTATGGCTACACCTTC. Encoded protein: CSAWTGYGYTF. V gene TRBV29-1 combines with J gene TRBJ1-2; 7 positions agree with TRBD1. The CDR3 length is 11 residues. V shed 7 bases, J shed 4 bases, and the junction held 3 bases outside the gene matches. Germline CDR1 is SQVTM and CDR2 is ANQGSEA.

This chain uses TRBV29-1 with TRBJ2-3; TRBD2 is a possible D gene (6 bases). Germline assignment: CDR1 SQVTM and CDR2 ANQGSEA. CDR3 length equals 14 residues. The CDR3 DNA follows: TGCATCACCATGGAGGGAGGCTACACAGATACGCAGTATTTT. It encodes CITMEGGYTDTQYF.

In its sample, this clone was seen a few times. The chain employs TRBV28 and TRBJ2-1; D is ambiguous. This CDR3 has 13 residues. Trimming took 2 bases from V and 5 from J, leaving 7 bases between them. The germline V gene encodes CDR1 MDHEN and CDR2 SYDVKM. CDR3 region: CASSLVGDNEQFF. The CDR3 DNA reads as TGTGCCAGCAGTTTAGTTGGGGACAATGAGCAGTTCTTC. The whole variable domain, remainder taken from reference TRBV28 and TRBJ2-1, is DVKVTQSSRYLVKRTGEKVFLECVQDMDHENMFWYRQDPGLGLRLIYFSYDVKMKEKGDIPEGYSVSREKKERFSLILESASTNQTSMYLCASSLVGDNEQFFGPGTRLTVL.

The chain joins TRBV4-2 to TRBJ1-5; TRBD1 agrees at 8 bases. The V segment lost 0 bases and the J segment 0 bases; nucleotides outside the gene matches: 13. This CDR3 comprises 20 residues. Germline CDR1 LGHNA, CDR2 YNFKEQ. CDR3 loop: CASSQERSGGLTYSNQPQHF. The CDR3 coding sequence is TGTGCCAGCAGCCAAGAAAGATCAGGGGGCCTTACTTATAGCAATCAGCCCCAGCATTTT.

The chain uses TRBV29-1 and TRBJ1-1; D remains ambiguous. This CDR3 has 14 amino acids. The germline gives CDR1 SQVTM, CDR2 ANQGSEA. Trimming took off 2 bases at V and 3 bases at J, with 13 bases between the two ends. The CDR3 sequence is CSVESVGKHTEAFF. Written as DNA, the CDR3 is TGCAGCGTTGAATCGGTGGGGAAACACACTGAAGCTTTCTTT.

This clone was counted between two and nine times. The chain carries TRBV30 and TRBJ1-5; D gene ambiguous. Trimming cost V 2 bases and J 0 bases, with 5 bases left between them. This CDR3 has 13 residues. CDR1 and CDR2 from the germline V gene are GTSNPN and SVGIG (reference sequence). The CDR3: CAWSPSSNQPQHF. DNA of the CDR3: TGTGCCTGGAGTCCCAGTAGCAATCAGCCCCAGCATTTT.

The chain employs TRBV30 and TRBJ1-1, with D unresolved. Germline V gene sequence: CDR1 GTSNPN, CDR2 SVGIG (reference sequence). Trimming took 2 bases from V and 1 from J, leaving 17 bases between them. The CDR3 spans 16 residues. The CDR3, as DNA: TGTGCCTGGAGTTTTATTGATGGGAGGCAGAACACTGAAGCTTTCTTT. It translates to CAWSFIDGRQNTEAFF.

This clone turned up a few times. This chain joins TRBV7-2 and TRBJ1-2, with D possibly matching TRBD1 (5 bases). V lost 5 bases and J lost 6, with 22 bases in between. Per germline, CDR1 SGHTA and CDR2 FQGNSA. The CDR3 length is 16 residues. CDR3 sequence reads: CASSRGGVISNDGYTF. The CDR3 region has the DNA TGTGCCAGCAGCCGCGGGGGAGTAATTTCAAACGATGGCTACACCTTC.

The rearrangement joins TRBV7-2 to TRBJ2-3, with D perhaps being TRBD1 or TRBD2 (5 bases each). The V end was cut by 4 bases, the J end by 10 bases, with 12 bases between. The CDR3 spans 12 residues. Germline V gives CDR1 SGHTA, CDR2 FQGNSA. For the CDR3, the DNA is TGTGCCAGCAGCTGGGGACCACGAGCGCAGTATTTT. Translation: CASSWGPRAQYF.

The rearrangement uses TRBV6-5 and TRBJ2-7, with D possibly being TRBD1 (5 bases). The CDR3 length is 14 residues. The ends were cut back, 9 bases at V and 4 bases at J, with 19 bases in the middle. Germline V gene data show CDR1 as MNHEY and CDR2 as SVGAGI. The CDR3 DNA is TGTGCCAGTGGGGTCAGGGTGGGTTCGTACGAGCAGTACTTC. Translated: CASGVRVGSYEQYF.

This clone was counted a few times. This chain uses TRBV5-6 with TRBJ2-2; D is uncertain. V was trimmed by 2 bases and J by 10 bases, leaving 9 bases between them. Germline values: CDR1 SGHDT, CDR2 YYEEEE. The CDR3 consists of 12 residues. In nucleotides, the CDR3 is TGTGCCAGCAGCTTTACGAAGGAGGAGCTGTTTTTT. Encoded protein: CASSFTKEELFF.

This clone was counted only a few times. The V and J genes are TRBV19 and TRBJ1-1; D ambiguous. V lost 4 bases, J lost 1 base, and 13 bases lay in between. CDR1 is LNHDA, CDR2 SQIVND, per germline (reference sequence). This CDR3 contains 15 residues. The CDR3 nucleotides are TGTGCCAGTAGTAGGGCAGGAAATCCGAACACTGAAGCTTTCTTT. It encodes CASSRAGNPNTEAFF.

There are a few counts of this clone. The CDR3 region is CASRRTHGSDYEETQYF. As DNA, the CDR3 is TGTGCCAGTAGAAGGACGCACGGTTCTGATTATGAAGAGACCCAGTACTTC. V gene TRBV19 combines with J gene TRBJ2-5, with D hard to call. V dropped 6 bases and J dropped 3 bases, with 23 bases sitting between them. CDR1 is LNHDA, CDR2 SQIVND, per germline (reference sequence). This CDR3 comprises 17 residues. The entire variable domain, with the rest obtained from reference TRBV19 and TRBJ2-5, is as follows: DGGITQSPKYLFRKEGQNVTLSCEQNLNHDAMYWYRQDPGQGLRLIYYSQIVNDFQKGDIAEGYSVSREKKESFPLTVTSAQKNPTAFYLCASRRTHGSDYEETQYFGPGTRLLVL.

This clone appeared a few times. V is TRBV7-9 and J is TRBJ2-3; TRBD1 matches 8 bases. Looked up from germline, CDR1 is SEHNR and CDR2 is FQNEAQ (reference sequence). Trimming at V came to 3 bases and at J to 4 bases, leaving 9 bases not matched to a gene. CDR3 length: 16 amino acids. The CDR3 sequence is CASSFPQGGVADTQYF. The CDR3 nucleotides read TGTGCCAGCAGCTTCCCACAGGGGGGTGTTGCAGATACGCAGTATTTT.

This chain uses TRBV27 with TRBJ2-3, with D unresolved. CDR1 MNHEY and CDR2 SMNVEV come from the germline V gene (reference sequence). The germline V and J ends were trimmed by 10 bases and 0 bases, with 11 bases remaining between them. The CDR3 consists of 13 residues. CDR3 in amino acids: CATLEHSTDTQYF. The CDR3 DNA sequence: TGTGCCACCTTAGAGCACAGCACAGATACGCAGTATTTT.